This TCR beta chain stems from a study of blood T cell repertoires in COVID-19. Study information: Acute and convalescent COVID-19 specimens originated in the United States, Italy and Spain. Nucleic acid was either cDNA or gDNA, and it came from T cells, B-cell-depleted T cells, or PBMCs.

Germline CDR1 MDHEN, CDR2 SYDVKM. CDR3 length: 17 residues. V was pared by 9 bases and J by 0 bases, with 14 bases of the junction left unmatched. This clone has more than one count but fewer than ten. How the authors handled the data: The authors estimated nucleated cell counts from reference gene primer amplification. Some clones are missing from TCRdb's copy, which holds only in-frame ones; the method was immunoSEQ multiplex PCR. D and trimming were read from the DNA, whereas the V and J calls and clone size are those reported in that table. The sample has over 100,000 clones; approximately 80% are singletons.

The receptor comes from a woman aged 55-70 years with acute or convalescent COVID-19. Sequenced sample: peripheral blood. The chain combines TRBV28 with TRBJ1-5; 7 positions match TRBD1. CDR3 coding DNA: TGTGCCAGTCTTGTCGGCCAGGGGGGATATAGCAATCAGCCCCAGCATTTT. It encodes CASLVGQGGYSNQPQHF.